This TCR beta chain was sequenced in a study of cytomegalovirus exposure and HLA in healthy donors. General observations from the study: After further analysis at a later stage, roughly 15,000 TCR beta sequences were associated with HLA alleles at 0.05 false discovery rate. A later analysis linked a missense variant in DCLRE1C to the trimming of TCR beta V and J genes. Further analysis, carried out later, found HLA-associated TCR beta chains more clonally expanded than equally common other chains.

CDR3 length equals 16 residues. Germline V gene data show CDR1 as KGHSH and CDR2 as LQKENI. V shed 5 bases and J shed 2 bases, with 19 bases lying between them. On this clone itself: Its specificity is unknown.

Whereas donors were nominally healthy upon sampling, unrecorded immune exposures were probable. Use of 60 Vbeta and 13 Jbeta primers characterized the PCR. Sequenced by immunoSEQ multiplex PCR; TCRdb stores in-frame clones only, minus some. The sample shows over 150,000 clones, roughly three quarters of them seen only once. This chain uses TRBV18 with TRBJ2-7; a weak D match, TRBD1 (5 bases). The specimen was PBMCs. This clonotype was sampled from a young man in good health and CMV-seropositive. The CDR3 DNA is TGTGCCAGCTCATCATACCCCCAGGGTAGCACCTACGAGCAGTACTTC. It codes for CASSSYPQGSTYEQYF.